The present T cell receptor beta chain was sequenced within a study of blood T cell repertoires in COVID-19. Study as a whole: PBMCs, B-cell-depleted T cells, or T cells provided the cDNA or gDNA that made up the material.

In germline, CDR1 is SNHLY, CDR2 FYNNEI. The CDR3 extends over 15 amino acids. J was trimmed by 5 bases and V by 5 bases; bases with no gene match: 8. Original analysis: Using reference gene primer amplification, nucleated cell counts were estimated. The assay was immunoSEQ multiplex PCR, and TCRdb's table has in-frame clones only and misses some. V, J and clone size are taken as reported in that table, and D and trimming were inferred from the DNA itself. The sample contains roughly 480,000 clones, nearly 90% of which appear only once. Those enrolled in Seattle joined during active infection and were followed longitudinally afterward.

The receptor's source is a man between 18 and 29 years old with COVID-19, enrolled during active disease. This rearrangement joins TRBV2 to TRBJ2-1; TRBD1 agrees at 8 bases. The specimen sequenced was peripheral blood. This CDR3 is CASSQGAPIDNEQFF. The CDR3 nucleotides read TGTGCCAGCAGTCAGGGGGCCCCCATTGACAATGAGCAGTTCTTC.